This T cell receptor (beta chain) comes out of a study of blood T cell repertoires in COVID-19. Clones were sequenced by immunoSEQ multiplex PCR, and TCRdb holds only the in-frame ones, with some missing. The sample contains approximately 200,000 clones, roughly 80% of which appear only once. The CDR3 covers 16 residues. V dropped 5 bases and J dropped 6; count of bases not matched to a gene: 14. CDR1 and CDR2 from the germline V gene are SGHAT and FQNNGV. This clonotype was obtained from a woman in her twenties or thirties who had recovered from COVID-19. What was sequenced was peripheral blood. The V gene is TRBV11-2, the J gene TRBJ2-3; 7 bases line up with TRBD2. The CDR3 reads CASSPTSGTISDTQYF. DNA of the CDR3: TGTGCCAGCAGCCCTACGTCCGGGACTATTTCGGATACGCAGTATTTT.